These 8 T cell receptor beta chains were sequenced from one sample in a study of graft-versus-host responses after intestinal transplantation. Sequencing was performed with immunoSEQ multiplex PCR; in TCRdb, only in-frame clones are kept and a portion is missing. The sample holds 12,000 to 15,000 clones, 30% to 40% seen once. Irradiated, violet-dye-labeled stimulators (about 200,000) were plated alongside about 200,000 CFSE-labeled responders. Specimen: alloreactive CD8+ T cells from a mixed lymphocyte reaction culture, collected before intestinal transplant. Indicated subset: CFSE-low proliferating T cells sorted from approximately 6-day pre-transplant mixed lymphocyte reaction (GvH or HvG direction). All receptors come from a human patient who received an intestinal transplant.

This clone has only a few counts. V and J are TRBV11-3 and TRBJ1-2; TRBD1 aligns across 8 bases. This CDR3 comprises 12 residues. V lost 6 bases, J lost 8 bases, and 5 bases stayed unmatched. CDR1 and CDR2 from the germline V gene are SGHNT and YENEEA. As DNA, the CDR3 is TGTGCCAGCAGTCAGGGGGCGCAGGGCTACACCTTC. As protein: CASSQGAQGYTF. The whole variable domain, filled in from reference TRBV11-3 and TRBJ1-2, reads EAGVVQSPRYKIIEKKQPVAFWCNPISGHNTLYWYLQNLGQGPELLIRYENEEAVDDSQLPKDRFSAERLKGVDSTLKIQPAELGDSAVYLCASSQGAQGYTFGSGTRLTVV.

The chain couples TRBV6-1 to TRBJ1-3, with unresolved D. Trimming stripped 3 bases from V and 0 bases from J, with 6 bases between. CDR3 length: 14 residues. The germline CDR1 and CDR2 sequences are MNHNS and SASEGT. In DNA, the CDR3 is TGTGCCAGCAGTGATTCGGGCTCTGGAAACACCATATATTTT. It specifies CASSDSGSGNTIYF.

CDR3 loop: CASKRGGGNTGELFF. The CDR3 bases are TGTGCCAGCAAAAGAGGGGGGGGCAACACCGGGGAGCTGTTTTTT. V and J are TRBV27 and TRBJ2-2; D is possibly TRBD2 (7 bases). This CDR3 is 15 amino acids long. V shed 7 bases and J shed 2 bases, with 14 bases lying between them. Germline values: CDR1 MNHEY, CDR2 SMNVEV (reference sequence).

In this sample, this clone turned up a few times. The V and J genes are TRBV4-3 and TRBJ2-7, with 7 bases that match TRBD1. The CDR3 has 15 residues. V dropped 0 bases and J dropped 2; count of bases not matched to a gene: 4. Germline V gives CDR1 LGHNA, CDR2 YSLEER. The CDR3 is CASSQEEQGTYEQYF. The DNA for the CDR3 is TGCGCCAGCAGCCAAGAAGAACAGGGGACCTACGAGCAGTACTTC.

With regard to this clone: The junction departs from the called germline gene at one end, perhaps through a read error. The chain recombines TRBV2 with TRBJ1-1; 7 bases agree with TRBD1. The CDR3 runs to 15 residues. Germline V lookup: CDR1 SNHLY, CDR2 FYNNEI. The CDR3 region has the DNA TGTGCCAGCATTGAAGTGACAGGGACGGACACTGAAGCTTTCTTT. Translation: CASIEVTGTDTEAFF.

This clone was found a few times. CDR3 DNA: TGTGCCAGCAGCTTAGCGCAACTAGCGGCGGGGGATACGCAGTATTTT. Protein: CASSLAQLAAGDTQYF. The gene calls are TRBV7-8 and TRBJ2-3; 8 bases align to TRBD2. The CDR3 totals 16 residues. Germline V gives CDR1 SGHVS, CDR2 FQNEAQ. The trim removed 0 bases at V and 6 bases at J, leaving 8 bases unmatched.

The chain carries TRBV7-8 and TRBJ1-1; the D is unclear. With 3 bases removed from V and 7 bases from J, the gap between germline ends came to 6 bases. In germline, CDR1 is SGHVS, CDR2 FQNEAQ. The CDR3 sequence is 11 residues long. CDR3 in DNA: TGTGCCAGCAGCTTGATCGGTGAAGCTTTCTTT. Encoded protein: CASSLIGEAFF.

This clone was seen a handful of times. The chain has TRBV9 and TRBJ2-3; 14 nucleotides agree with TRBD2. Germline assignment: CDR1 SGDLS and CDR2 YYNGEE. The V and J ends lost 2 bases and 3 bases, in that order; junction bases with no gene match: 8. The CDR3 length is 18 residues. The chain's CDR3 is CASSVSGTSGGRTDTQYF. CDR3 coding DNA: TGTGCCAGCAGCGTCTCAGGGACTAGCGGGGGTCGGACAGATACGCAGTATTTT.